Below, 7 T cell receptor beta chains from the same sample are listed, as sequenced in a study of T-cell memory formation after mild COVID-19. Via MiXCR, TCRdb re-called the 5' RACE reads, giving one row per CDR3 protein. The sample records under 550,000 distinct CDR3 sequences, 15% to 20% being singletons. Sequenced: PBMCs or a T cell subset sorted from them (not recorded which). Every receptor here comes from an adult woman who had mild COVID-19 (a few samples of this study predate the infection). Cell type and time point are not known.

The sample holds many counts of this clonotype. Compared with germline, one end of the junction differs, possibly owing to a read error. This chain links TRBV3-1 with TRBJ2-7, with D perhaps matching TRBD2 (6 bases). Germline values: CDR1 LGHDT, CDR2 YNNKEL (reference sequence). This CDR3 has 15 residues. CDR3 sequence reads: CASTQTGRSSYEQYF. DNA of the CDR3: TGTGCCAGCACCCAAACTGGGAGGAGCTCCTACGAGCAGTACTTC.

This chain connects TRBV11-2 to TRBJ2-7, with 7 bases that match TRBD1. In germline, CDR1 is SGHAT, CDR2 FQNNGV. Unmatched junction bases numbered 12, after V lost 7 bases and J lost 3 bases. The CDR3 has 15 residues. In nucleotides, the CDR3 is TGTGCCAGCACCCCCAGGGGGACAGTCCACTACGAGCAGTACTTC. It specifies CASTPRGTVHYEQYF.

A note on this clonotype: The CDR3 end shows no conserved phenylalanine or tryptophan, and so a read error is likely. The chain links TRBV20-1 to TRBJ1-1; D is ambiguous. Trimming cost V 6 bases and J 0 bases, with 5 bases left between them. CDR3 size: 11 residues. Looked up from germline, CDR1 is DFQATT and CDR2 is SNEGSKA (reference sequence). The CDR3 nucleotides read TGCAGTGCCAGGATGAACACTGAAGCTTTCCTT. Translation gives CSARMNTEAFL.

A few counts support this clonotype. Here the CDR3 reads CASSYNALEQFF. The DNA of the CDR3 is TGTGCCAGCAGTTACAACGCCCTGGAGCAGTTCTTC. The chain employs TRBV6-5 and TRBJ2-1, with D unresolved. The CDR3 has 12 amino acids. CDR1 and CDR2 (germline): MNHEY, SVGAGI. V gave up 2 bases and J gave up 10 bases, with 9 bases separating them.

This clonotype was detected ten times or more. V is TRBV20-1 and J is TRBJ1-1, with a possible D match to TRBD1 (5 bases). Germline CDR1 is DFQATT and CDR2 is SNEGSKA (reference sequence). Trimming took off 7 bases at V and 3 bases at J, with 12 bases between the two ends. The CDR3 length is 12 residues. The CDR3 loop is CSVSLGDTEAFF. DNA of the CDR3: TGCAGTGTTAGTCTAGGGGACACTGAAGCTTTCTTT.

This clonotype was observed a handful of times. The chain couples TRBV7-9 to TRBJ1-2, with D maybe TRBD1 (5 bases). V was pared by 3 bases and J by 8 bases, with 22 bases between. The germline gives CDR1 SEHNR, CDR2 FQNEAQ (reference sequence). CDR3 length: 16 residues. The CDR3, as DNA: TGTGCCAGCAGCTTCGAGGCACAGGTGGACCTCTGGGGCTACACCTTC. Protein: CASSFEAQVDLWGYTF.

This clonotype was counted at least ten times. The CDR3 sequence is CASSIHWADNEQFF. Here the CDR3 DNA reads TGTGCCAGCAGCATACATTGGGCAGACAATGAGCAGTTCTTC. The chain employs TRBV7-3 and TRBJ2-1; D uncertain. The V end lost 5 bases, the J end lost 5 bases, and 13 bases lay between the germline ends. CDR1 and CDR2 from the germline V gene are SGHTA and FQGTGA. The CDR3 covers 14 residues.